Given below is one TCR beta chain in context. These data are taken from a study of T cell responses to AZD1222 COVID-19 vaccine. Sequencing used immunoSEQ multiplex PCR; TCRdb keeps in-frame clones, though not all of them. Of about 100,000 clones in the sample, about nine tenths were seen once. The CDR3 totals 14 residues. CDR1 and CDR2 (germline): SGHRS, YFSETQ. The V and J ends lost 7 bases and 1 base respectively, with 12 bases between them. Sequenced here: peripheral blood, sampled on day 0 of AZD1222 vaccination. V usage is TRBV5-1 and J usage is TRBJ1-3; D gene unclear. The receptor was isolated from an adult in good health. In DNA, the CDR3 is TGCGCCAGCCAAGAATTTCCTTCTGGAAACACCATATATTTT. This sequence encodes CASQEFPSGNTIYF.